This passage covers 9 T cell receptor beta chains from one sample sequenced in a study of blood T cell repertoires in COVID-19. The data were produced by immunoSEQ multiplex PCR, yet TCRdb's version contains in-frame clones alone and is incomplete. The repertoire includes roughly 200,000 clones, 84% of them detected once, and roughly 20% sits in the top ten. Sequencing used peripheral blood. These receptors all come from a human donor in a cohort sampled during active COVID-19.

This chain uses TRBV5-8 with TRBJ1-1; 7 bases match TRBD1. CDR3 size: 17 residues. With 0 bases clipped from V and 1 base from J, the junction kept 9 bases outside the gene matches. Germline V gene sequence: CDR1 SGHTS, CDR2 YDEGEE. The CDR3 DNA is TGTGCCAGCAGCTTGGATCGCCAGGGGGGAGCGAACACTGAAGCTTTCTTT. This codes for CASSLDRQGGANTEAFF.

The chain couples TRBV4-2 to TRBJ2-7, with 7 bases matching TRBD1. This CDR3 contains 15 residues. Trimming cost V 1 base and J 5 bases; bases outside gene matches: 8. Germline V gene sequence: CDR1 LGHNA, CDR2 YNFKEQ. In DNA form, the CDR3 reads TGTGCCAGCAGCCAAGGACAGGGCTCCGTTGACGAGCAGTACTTC. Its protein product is CASSQGQGSVDEQYF.

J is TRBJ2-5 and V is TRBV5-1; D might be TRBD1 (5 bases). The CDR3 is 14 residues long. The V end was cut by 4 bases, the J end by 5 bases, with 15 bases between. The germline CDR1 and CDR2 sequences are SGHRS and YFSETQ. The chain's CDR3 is CASSPLQAPETQYF. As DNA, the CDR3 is TGCGCCAGCAGCCCGTTACAGGCTCCGGAGACCCAGTACTTC.

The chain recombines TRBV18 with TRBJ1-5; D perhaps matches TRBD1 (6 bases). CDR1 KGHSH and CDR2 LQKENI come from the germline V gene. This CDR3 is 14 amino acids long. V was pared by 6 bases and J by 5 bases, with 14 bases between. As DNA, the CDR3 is TGTGCCAGCTCTCCGTACAGGGACCATCAGCCCCAGCATTTT. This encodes CASSPYRDHQPQHF.

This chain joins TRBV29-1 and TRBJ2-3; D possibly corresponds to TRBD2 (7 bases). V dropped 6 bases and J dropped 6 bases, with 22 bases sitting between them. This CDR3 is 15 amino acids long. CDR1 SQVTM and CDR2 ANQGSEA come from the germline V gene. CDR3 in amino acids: CSVGGGRGPGDTQYF. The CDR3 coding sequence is TGCAGCGTAGGAGGCGGGCGGGGGCCGGGGGATACGCAGTATTTT.

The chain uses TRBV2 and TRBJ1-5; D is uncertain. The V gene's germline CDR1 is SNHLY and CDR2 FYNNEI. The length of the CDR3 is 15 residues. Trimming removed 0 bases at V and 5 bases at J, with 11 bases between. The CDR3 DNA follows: TGTGCCAGCAGTGAAGCGGTCGGGTCCTATCAGCCCCAGCATTTT. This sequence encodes CASSEAVGSYQPQHF.

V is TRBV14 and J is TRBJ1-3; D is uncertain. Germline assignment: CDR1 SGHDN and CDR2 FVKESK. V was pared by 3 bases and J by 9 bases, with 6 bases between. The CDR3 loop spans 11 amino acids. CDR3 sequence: CASSHRGTIYF. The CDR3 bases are TGTGCCAGCAGCCATCGAGGCACCATATATTTT.

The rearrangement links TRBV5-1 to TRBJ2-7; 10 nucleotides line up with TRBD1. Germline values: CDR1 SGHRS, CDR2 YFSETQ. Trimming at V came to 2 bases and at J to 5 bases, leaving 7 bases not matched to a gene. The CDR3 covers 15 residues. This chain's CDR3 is CASSFVLTGGDEQYF. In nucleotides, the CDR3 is TGCGCCAGCAGCTTTGTACTGACAGGGGGCGACGAGCAGTACTTC.

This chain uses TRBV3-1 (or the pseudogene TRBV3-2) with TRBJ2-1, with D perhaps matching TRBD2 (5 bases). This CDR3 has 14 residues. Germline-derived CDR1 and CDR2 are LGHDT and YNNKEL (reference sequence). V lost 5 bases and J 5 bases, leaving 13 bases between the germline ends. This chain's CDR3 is CASSWSGPNNEQFF. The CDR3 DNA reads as TGTGCCAGCAGCTGGAGCGGCCCTAACAATGAGCAGTTCTTC.